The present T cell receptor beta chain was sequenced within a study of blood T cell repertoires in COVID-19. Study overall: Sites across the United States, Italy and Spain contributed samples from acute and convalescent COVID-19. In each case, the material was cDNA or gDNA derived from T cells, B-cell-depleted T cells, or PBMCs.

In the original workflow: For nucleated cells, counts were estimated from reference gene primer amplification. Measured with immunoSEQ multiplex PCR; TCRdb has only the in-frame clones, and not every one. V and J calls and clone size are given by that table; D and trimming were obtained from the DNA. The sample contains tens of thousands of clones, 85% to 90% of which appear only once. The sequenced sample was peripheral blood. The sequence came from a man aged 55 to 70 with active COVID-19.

CDR3 nucleotide sequence: TGTGCCAGCAGCGTTGGAGGGGTTACTAACTATGGCTACACCTTC. As protein: CASSVGGVTNYGYTF. This chain uses TRBV9 with TRBJ1-2; perhaps TRBD1 as D (5 bases). The ends were cut back, 2 bases at V and 0 bases at J, with 11 bases in the middle. Germline loops: CDR1 SGDLS, CDR2 YYNGEE. The length of the CDR3 is 15 residues.